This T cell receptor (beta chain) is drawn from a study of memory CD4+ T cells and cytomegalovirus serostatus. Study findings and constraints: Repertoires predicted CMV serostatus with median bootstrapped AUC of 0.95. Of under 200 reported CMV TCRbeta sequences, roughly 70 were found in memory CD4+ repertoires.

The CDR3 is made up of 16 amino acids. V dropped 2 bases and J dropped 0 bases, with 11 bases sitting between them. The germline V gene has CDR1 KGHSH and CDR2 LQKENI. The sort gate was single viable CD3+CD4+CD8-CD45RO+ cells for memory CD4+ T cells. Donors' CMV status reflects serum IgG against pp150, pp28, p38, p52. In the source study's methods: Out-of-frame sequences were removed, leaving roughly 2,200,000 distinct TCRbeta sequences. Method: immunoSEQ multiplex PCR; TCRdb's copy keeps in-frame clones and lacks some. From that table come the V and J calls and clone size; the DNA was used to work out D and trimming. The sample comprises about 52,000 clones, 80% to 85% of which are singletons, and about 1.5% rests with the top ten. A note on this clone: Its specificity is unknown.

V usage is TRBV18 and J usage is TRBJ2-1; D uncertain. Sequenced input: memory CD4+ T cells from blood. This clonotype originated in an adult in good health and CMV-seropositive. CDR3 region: CASSPALQTSYNEQFF. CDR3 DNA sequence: TGTGCCAGCTCACCAGCCCTGCAGACCTCCTACAATGAGCAGTTCTTC.